The next 5 T cell receptor beta chains were all read from a single sample in a study of cytomegalovirus exposure and HLA in healthy donors. In the PCR, 60 Vbeta and 13 Jbeta primers were used. Sequencing used immunoSEQ multiplex PCR; TCRdb keeps in-frame clones, though not all of them. The sample carries about 93,000 clones, roughly four fifths recorded once. The material sequenced was PBMCs. These receptors were taken from a young man in good health and CMV-seronegative.

The rearrangement uses TRBV19 and TRBJ2-7; D unresolved. Trimming left V 5 bases short and J 6 bases short, with 14 bases between. Per germline, CDR1 LNHDA and CDR2 SQIVND (reference sequence). This CDR3 is 13 amino acids long. CDR3 coding DNA: TGTGCCAGTAGTTTCAGAGACAACAGCGAGCAGTACTTC. It codes for CASSFRDNSEQYF.

The chain has TRBV25-1 and TRBJ1-2; D gene ambiguous. V lost 6 bases and J 8 bases, leaving 10 bases between the germline ends. Germline CDR1 and CDR2: MGHDK and SYGVNS. The CDR3 runs 11 residues. This chain's CDR3 is CASRGEWGYTF. Written as DNA, the CDR3 is TGTGCCAGCAGGGGCGAGTGGGGCTACACCTTC.

The rearrangement joins TRBV6-5 to TRBJ2-6; D may be TRBD1 (5 bases). The CDR3 spans 15 residues. V lost 6 bases, J lost 2 bases, and 11 bases lay in between. Germline CDR1 reads MNHEY; CDR2 reads SVGAGI. The CDR3 here is CASRNTGAGANVLTF. The CDR3 region has the DNA TGTGCCAGCAGGAACACAGGCGCTGGGGCCAACGTCCTGACTTTC.

V and J are TRBV2 and TRBJ2-3; a weak D match, TRBD2 (6 bases). The CDR3 contains 13 residues. V was clipped by 7 bases and J by 3 bases, with 11 bases between them. Germline assignment: CDR1 SNHLY and CDR2 FYNNEI. CDR3 sequence (DNA): TGTGCCAGCATACGGGAGAAGACAGATACGCAGTATTTT. Translation: CASIREKTDTQYF.

The chain links TRBV27 to TRBJ1-1; no reliable D call. Trimming left V 6 bases short and J 5 bases short, with 10 bases between. Germline CDR1 is MNHEY and CDR2 is SMNVEV (reference sequence). The CDR3 is 12 residues long. CDR3 bases: TGTGCCAGCAGCGTTCTCGGGACTGAAGCTTTCTTT. It translates to CASSVLGTEAFF.